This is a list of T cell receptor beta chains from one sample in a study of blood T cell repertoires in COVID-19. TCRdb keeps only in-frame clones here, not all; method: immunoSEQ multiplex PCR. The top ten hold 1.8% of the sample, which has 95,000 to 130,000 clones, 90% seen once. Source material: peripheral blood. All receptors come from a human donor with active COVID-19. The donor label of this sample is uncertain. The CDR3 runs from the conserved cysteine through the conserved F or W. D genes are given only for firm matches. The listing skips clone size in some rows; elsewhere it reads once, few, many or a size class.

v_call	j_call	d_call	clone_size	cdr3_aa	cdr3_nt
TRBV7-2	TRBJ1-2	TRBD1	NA	CASSRTGDGLGYGYTF	TGTGCCAGCAGCCGGACAGGGGACGGTCTCGGCTATGGCTACACCTTC
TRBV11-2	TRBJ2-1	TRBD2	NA	CASSDHNGLAVGNEQFF	TGTGCCAGCAGCGACCATAATGGACTAGCGGTAGGCAATGAGCAGTTCTTC
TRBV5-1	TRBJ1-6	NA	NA	CASSLNGGANSPLHF	TGCGCCAGCAGCTTGAACGGCGGAGCTAATTCACCCCTCCACTTT
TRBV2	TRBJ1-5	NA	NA	CASTSLVANQPQHF	TGTGCCAGCACTAGTCTGGTGGCGAATCAGCCCCAGCATTTT
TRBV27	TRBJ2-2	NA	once	CASSFGVGELFF	TGTGCCAGCAGTTTCGGGGTCGGGGAGCTGTTTTTT
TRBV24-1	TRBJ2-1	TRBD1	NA	CATSESGTGANNEQFF	TGTGCCACCAGTGAATCCGGGACAGGGGCGAACAATGAGCAGTTCTTC
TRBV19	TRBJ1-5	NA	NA	CASSPLLEPQHF	TGTGCCAGTAGCCCTCTGTTAGAGCCCCAGCATTTT
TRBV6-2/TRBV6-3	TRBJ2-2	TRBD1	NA	CASSSPRTGANTGELFF	TGTGCCAGCAGTTCCCCTCGGACAGGAGCGAACACCGGGGAGCTGTTTTTT
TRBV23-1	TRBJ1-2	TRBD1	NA	CASSQLLEDRRANYGYTF	TGCGCCAGCAGTCAATTACTGGAGGACAGGCGCGCAAACTATGGCTACACCTTC
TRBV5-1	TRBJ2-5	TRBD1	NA	CASSWDSQETQYF	TGCGCCAGCAGCTGGGACAGCCAAGAGACCCAGTACTTC
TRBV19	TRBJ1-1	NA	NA	CASSMLSRMNTEAFF	TGTGCCAGTAGTATGTTGTCCAGGATGAACACTGAAGCTTTCTTT
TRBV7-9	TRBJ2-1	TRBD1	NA	CASSRDSSYNEQFF	TGTGCCAGCAGCCGGGACAGCTCCTACAATGAGCAGTTCTTC
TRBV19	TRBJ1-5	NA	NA	CASSIEGSRNQPQHF	TGTGCCAGTAGTATAGAAGGGAGTAGGAATCAGCCCCAGCATTTT
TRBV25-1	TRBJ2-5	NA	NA	CASSEQGTGETQYF	TGTGCCAGCAGTGAACAGGGAACGGGAGAGACCCAGTACTTC
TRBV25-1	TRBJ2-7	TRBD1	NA	CASSDLRGQENLDSEQYF	TGTGCCAGCAGTGACCTCCGGGGACAGGAAAACTTGGATAGCGAGCAGTACTTC
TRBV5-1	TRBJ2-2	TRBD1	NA	CASSLTGTGFFGELFF	TGCGCCAGCAGCTTAACCGGGACAGGGTTTTTCGGGGAGCTGTTTTTT
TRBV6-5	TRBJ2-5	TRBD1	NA	CASLRRQGLGETQYF	TGTGCCAGCCTCCGACGACAGGGTTTAGGGGAGACCCAGTACTTC
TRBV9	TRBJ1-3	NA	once	CASSDSLFSGNTIYF	TGTGCCAGCAGCGACAGCTTGTTCTCTGGAAACACCATATATTTT
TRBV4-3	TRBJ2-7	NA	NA	CASSQVKQVIHEQYF	TGCGCCAGCAGCCAGGTCAAACAGGTTATCCACGAGCAGTACTTC
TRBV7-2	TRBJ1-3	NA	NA	CASSPPSERNTIYF	TGTGCCAGCAGCCCTCCAAGTGAGAGAAACACCATATATTTT
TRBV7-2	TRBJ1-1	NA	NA	CASSADRSATEAFF	TGTGCCAGCAGCGCAGACAGGTCGGCCACTGAAGCTTTCTTT
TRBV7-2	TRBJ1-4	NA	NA	CASSFTGLANEKLFF	TGTGCCAGCAGTTTTACAGGGCTGGCTAATGAAAAACTGTTTTTT
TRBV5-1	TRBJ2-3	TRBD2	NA	CASSKLATTDTQYF	TGCGCCAGCAGCAAACTAGCGACCACAGATACGCAGTATTTT
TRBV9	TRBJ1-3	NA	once	CASSVGQAGNTIYF	TGTGCCAGCAGCGTAGGGCAGGCTGGAAACACCATATATTTT
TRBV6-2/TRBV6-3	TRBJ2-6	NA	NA	CASSYLGAGANVLTF	TGTGCCAGCAGTTATCTAGGGGCAGGGGCCAACGTCCTGACTTTC
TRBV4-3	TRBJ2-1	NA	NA	CASSQVRSHEQFF	TGCGCCAGCAGCCAAGTTAGATCCCATGAGCAGTTCTTC
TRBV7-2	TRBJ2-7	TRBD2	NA	CASSLAGGDVYEQYF	TGTGCCAGCAGCTTAGCGGGAGGGGACGTCTACGAGCAGTACTTC
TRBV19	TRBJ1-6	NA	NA	CASSIGGGYNSPLHF	TGTGCCAGTAGTATAGGCGGGGGTTATAATTCACCCCTCCACTTT
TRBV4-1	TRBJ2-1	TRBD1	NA	CASSQDTSGTGDYNEQFF	TGCGCCAGCAGCCAAGATACTTCCGGGACAGGAGACTACAATGAGCAGTTCTTC
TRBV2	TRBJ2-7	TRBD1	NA	CASSWGQGSYEQYF	TGTGCCAGCAGTTGGGGACAGGGTAGCTACGAGCAGTACTTC
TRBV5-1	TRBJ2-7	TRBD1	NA	CASSPRTGSYEQYF	TGCGCCAGCAGCCCGAGGACAGGTTCCTACGAGCAGTACTTC
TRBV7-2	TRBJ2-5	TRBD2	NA	CASSLVGLAGQETQYF	TGTGCCAGCAGCTTAGTAGGACTAGCGGGGCAAGAGACCCAGTACTTC
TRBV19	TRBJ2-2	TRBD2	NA	CASSTSGGITGELFF	TGTGCCAGTAGTACCAGCGGGGGGATCACCGGGGAGCTGTTTTTT
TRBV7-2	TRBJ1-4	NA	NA	CASSLRQGSQEKLFF	TGTGCCAGCAGCTTAAGGCAGGGAAGTCAGGAAAAACTGTTTTTT
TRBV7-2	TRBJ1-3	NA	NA	CASSLWEGNTIYF	TGTGCCAGCAGCTTGTGGGAGGGGAACACCATATATTTT
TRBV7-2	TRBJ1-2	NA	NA	CASSPPGTASYGYTF	TGTGCCAGCAGCCCCCCCGGGACTGCCTCGTATGGCTACACCTTC
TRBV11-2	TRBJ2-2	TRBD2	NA	CASSPGGFTGELFF	TGTGCCAGCAGCCCCGGGGGGTTCACCGGGGAGCTGTTTTTT
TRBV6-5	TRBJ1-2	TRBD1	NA	CASSKPPGQGYGYTF	TGTGCCAGCAGTAAGCCGCCGGGACAGGGCTATGGCTACACCTTC
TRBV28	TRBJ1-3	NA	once	CASSGRENIGTIYF	TGTGCCAGCAGCGGACGGGAGAACATAGGCACCATATATTTT
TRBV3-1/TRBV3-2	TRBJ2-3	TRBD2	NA	CASSPLTSGGPTDTQYF	TGTGCCAGCAGCCCATTGACTAGCGGGGGCCCCACAGATACGCAGTATTTT
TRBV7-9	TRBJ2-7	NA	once	CASGPGGYEQYF	TGTGCCAGCGGGCCAGGGGGGTACGAGCAGTACTTC
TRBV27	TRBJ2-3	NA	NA	CASSSTPVPGTDTQYF	TGTGCCAGCAGTTCTACTCCGGTCCCCGGCACAGATACGCAGTATTTT
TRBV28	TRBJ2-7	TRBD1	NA	CASRQQGDMNEQYF	TGTGCCAGCAGACAACAGGGGGATATGAACGAGCAGTACTTC
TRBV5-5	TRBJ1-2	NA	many	CASSEDRSKVYGYTF	TGTGCCAGCAGCGAGGACAGATCAAAAGTCTATGGCTACACCTTC
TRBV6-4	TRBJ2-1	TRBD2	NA	CASSDGTSSYNEQFF	TGTGCCAGCAGTGACGGGACTAGCTCCTACAATGAGCAGTTCTTC
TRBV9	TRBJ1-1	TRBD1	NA	CASSSRQGPLNTEAFF	TGTGCCAGCAGCTCTCGACAGGGACCATTGAACACTGAAGCTTTCTTT
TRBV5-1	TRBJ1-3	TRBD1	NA	CASWGQGPGNTIYF	TGCGCCAGCTGGGGACAGGGGCCTGGAAACACCATATATTTT
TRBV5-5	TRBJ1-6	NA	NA	CASSLGQASPLHF	TGTGCCAGCAGCTTGGGCCAGGCTTCACCCCTCCACTTT
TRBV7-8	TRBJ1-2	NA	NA	CASSQGVGAQYGYTF	TGTGCCAGCAGCCAAGGGGTGGGGGCGCAATATGGCTACACCTTC
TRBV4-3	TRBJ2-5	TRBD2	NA	CASSQDLASGGLRETQYF	TGCGCCAGCAGCCAAGATTTAGCGAGCGGGGGGTTAAGGGAGACCCAGTACTTC
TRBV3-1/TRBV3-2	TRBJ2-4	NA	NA	CASSQDSVYRGAIQYF	TGTGCCAGCAGCCAAGATAGCGTCTATCGGGGAGCCATTCAGTACTTC
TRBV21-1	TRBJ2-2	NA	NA	CASSKMGQNGSTGELFF	TGTGCCAGCAGCAAAATGGGACAGAATGGTAGCACCGGGGAGCTGTTTTTT
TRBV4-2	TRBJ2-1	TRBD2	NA	CASSHDSPVAGGLYGEQFF	TGTGCCAGCAGCCATGACTCTCCAGTAGCGGGGGGGCTCTATGGTGAGCAGTTCTTC
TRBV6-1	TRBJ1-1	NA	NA	CASSEAGPTEAFF	TGTGCCAGCAGTGAAGCTGGGCCCACTGAAGCTTTCTTT
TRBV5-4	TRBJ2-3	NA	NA	CASSLEFRLTDTQYF	TGTGCCAGCAGCTTGGAATTCAGGCTCACAGATACGCAGTATTTT
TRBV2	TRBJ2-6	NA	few	CASVANSGANVLTF	TGTGCCAGCGTGGCCAACTCTGGGGCCAACGTCCTGACTTTC
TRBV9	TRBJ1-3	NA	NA	CASSTLGGDSGNTIYF	TGTGCCAGCAGCACCCTCGGGGGGGACTCTGGAAACACCATATATTTT
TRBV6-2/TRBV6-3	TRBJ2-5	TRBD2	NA	CASSPSGGGVQETQYF	TGTGCCAGCAGCCCTTCGGGCGGGGGGGTTCAAGAGACCCAGTACTTC